Following are 9 T cell receptor beta chains from one sample sequenced in a study of Ad26.COV2.S vaccination and SARS-CoV-2 variants (dated by TCRdb to 2020 to 2022). Read against the paper, the sample's treatment or condition label means: some 20 received Ad26.COV2.S at low or high dose, single or two shots; 5 received placebo; per-sample allocation not given. For vaccine and placebo recipients, the sequenced repertoires came from samples collected on day 63 after the first injection. Receptors were amplified or captured by the immunoSEQ multiplex PCR assay. This immuneACCESS table, as held by TCRdb, lists in-frame sequences with V and J called but not all clones. Of the missing ones, under half trace to an unresolved V gene in checked studies; the others have no known cause. Within this sample are some 300,000 clones, with 86% of them counted one time only. The ten largest clones take up more than 1.5% of the sample.

Material: peripheral blood, obtained in a trial of Ad26.COV2.S vaccine versus placebo. The receptors stem from a person between 18 and 60 years old who received the Ad26.COV2.S COVID-19 vaccine or a placebo.

This chain links TRBV6-5 with TRBJ2-2; TRBD1 aligns across 8 bases. J lost 6 bases, V lost 5 bases, and 8 bases had no gene match. The CDR3 consists of 15 residues. Germline V gene lookup returns CDR1 MNHEY and CDR2 SVGAGI. Here the CDR3 reads CASSRPTGAAGELFF. Here the CDR3 DNA reads TGTGCCAGCAGTCGGCCGACAGGGGCGGCCGGGGAGCTGTTTTTT.

V and J are TRBV7-2 and TRBJ1-1, with D possibly matching TRBD1 (5 bases). V was cut by 5 bases and J by 3 bases, with 16 bases left in between. Germline-derived CDR1 and CDR2 are SGHTA and FQGNSA. The CDR3 is 15 residues long. The CDR3 sequence: CASSAAGLMDTEAFF. CDR3 coding DNA: TGTGCCAGCAGCGCGGCGGGACTAATGGACACTGAAGCTTTCTTT.

This clone was recorded once. Other DNA variants within this sample encode the same CDR3. The rearrangement joins TRBV5-1 to TRBJ1-2; 7 bases line up with TRBD1. Germline lookup yields CDR1 SGHRS and CDR2 YFSETQ. J gave up 2 bases and V 4 bases, and 5 bases lay outside the gene matches. The CDR3 length is 14 residues. The CDR3 sequence: CASSPGTANYGYTF. The CDR3 DNA reads TGCGCCAGCAGCCCCGGGACAGCCAACTATGGCTACACCTTC.

This chain links TRBV3-1 (or the pseudogene TRBV3-2) with TRBJ1-1, with 7 nucleotides matching TRBD1. The length of the CDR3 is 15 residues. Looked up from germline, CDR1 is LGHDT and CDR2 is YNNKEL (reference sequence). V lost 2 bases, J lost 4 bases, and 7 bases stayed unmatched. The CDR3 nucleotides are TGTGCCAGCAGCCAAATAACAGGGGTCGGCACTGAAGCTTTCTTT. Its protein product is CASSQITGVGTEAFF.

The CDR3 region is CASSPRQGANYGYTF. DNA of the CDR3: TGCGCCAGCAGCCCCCGACAGGGGGCGAACTATGGCTACACCTTC. V is TRBV5-1 and J is TRBJ1-2; 10 bases align to TRBD1. Germline V lookup: CDR1 SGHRS, CDR2 YFSETQ. The CDR3 runs 15 residues. V shed 4 bases, J shed 2 bases, and the junction held 5 bases outside the gene matches.

The chain carries TRBV27 and TRBJ1-2; 10 bases fit TRBD1. In germline, CDR1 is MNHEY, CDR2 SMNVEV (reference sequence). This CDR3 has 16 amino acids. V was clipped by 8 bases and J by 7 bases; unmatched bases: 16. The chain's CDR3 is CASLSTKRQGARGYTF. The CDR3 DNA sequence: TGTGCCAGCCTGTCAACCAAGCGACAGGGGGCGCGTGGCTACACCTTC.

CDR3 sequence (DNA): TGTGCCAGCAGCCCGGGTTGGAGGAGCTCCTACGAGCAGTACTTC. As protein: CASSPGWRSSYEQYF. The gene calls are TRBV6-6 and TRBJ2-7; maybe TRBD2 (5 bases). Germline V CDR1 and CDR2: MNHNY, SVGAGI (reference sequence). Trimming took 6 bases from V and 0 from J, leaving 15 bases between them. This CDR3 contains 15 residues.

J is TRBJ1-5 and V is TRBV30; D may be TRBD1 (5 bases). Deletions cut 6 bases from V and 3 bases from J, with 15 bases between. The CDR3 is made up of 14 amino acids. Germline V gene data show CDR1 as GTSNPN and CDR2 as SVGIG (reference sequence). The CDR3 loop reads CACKGPGYNQPQHF. CDR3 nucleotide sequence: TGTGCCTGTAAGGGACCGGGGTACAATCAGCCCCAGCATTTT.

The chain recombines TRBV6-5 with TRBJ1-5; 7 bases map to TRBD1. The CDR3 covers 15 residues. The ends lost 6 bases at V and 4 bases at J; junction bases unmatched: 9. Germline V CDR1 and CDR2: MNHEY, SVGAGI. The CDR3 sequence: CASSHRRDRNQPQHF. The CDR3 DNA reads as TGTGCCAGCAGCCATCGCCGGGACAGAAATCAGCCCCAGCATTTT.